The 17 T cell receptor beta chains in this list originate from one sample, sequenced in a study of shared T cell receptors in the human thymus (dated by TCRdb to about 2021). The receptor library was made with the immunoSEQ multiplex PCR assay. TCRdb provides this immuneACCESS table in a form limited to in-frame rearrangements. Some clones are lacking; in checked studies, under half of them reflect an unresolved V gene, and why the rest are absent is not known. This sample gives hundreds of thousands of clones in total; approximately 95% of them show up just once. The leading ten clones occupy about 0.02% of the sample. The sample taken for sequencing was thymocytes. All receptors come from a human donor.

The CDR3 DNA sequence: TGTGCCAGCAGTTTAGGGCTTAGCGGGAGGGGAAATGAGCAGTTCTTC. As protein: CASSLGLSGRGNEQFF. The chain carries TRBV27 and TRBJ2-1; 11 nucleotides agree with TRBD2. This CDR3 has 16 residues. V shed 2 bases, J shed 7 bases, and the junction held 7 bases outside the gene matches. Germline CDR1 MNHEY, CDR2 SMNVEV (reference sequence).

The V and J genes are TRBV19 and TRBJ2-2, with TRBD2 matching over 10 bases. V shed 6 bases, J shed 2 bases, and the junction held 12 bases outside the gene matches. Germline CDR1 is LNHDA and CDR2 is SQIVND (reference sequence). CDR3 length: 18 residues. CDR3 DNA sequence: TGTGCCAGTAGCCCCAAGGAGCGGGAGGGCCCCAACACCGGGGAGCTGTTTTTT. Translated: CASSPKEREGPNTGELFF.

This sequence joins TRBV30 and TRBJ1-5, with 7 nucleotides matching TRBD1. Trimming removed 0 bases from V and 0 bases from J; junction bases left unmatched: 5. The CDR3 length is 16 residues. The V gene's germline CDR1 is GTSNPN and CDR2 SVGIG (reference sequence). In nucleotides, the CDR3 is TGTGCCTGGAGTGTCAAAGGGACAGATAGCAATCAGCCCCAGCATTTT. Amino acid sequence: CAWSVKGTDSNQPQHF.

V and J are TRBV28 and TRBJ1-2, with D uncertain. CDR1 is MDHEN and CDR2 is SYDVKM in the germline V gene. With 5 bases removed from V and 5 bases from J, the gap between germline ends came to 9 bases. The CDR3 has 12 residues. As DNA, the CDR3 is TGTGCCAGCAGTCTTTTTGCGTATGGCTACACCTTC. Its translation: CASSLFAYGYTF.

The V gene is TRBV19, the J gene TRBJ2-7; D unclear. Germline CDR1 reads LNHDA; CDR2 reads SQIVND (reference sequence). V was trimmed by 5 bases and J by 0 bases, leaving 14 bases between them. The CDR3 contains 15 residues. The CDR3 spells CASSRAAPRSYEQYF. Written as DNA, the CDR3 is TGTGCCAGTAGTCGGGCAGCCCCGCGCTCCTACGAGCAGTACTTC. The entire variable domain, with the rest obtained from reference TRBV19 and TRBJ2-7, is as follows: DGGITQSPKYLFRKEGQNVTLSCEQNLNHDAMYWYRQDPGQGLRLIYYSQIVNDFQKGDIAEGYSVSREKKESFPLTVTSAQKNPTAFYLCASSRAAPRSYEQYFGPGTRLTVT.

The J gene is TRBJ2-1, the V gene TRBV9, with 7 bases lining up with TRBD2. This CDR3 spans 17 amino acids. Germline-derived CDR1 and CDR2 are SGDLS and YYNGEE. The trim removed 0 bases at V and 4 bases at J, leaving 10 bases unmatched. The chain's CDR3 is CASSVVPGGVGYNEQFF. Here the CDR3 DNA reads TGTGCCAGCAGCGTAGTCCCGGGGGGAGTGGGGTACAATGAGCAGTTCTTC.

This clone came up once. The V and J genes are TRBV7-9 and TRBJ2-1, with D uncertain. V dropped 5 bases and J dropped 0 bases, with 17 bases sitting between them. CDR1 is SEHNR, CDR2 FQNEAQ, per germline (reference sequence). The CDR3 is 17 amino acids. This CDR3 is CASSLQGPQSSYNEQFF. The CDR3 coding sequence is TGTGCCAGCAGCCTCCAAGGTCCACAGAGCTCCTACAATGAGCAGTTCTTC.

V usage is TRBV6-1 and J usage is TRBJ2-1, with no clear D. Per the germline V gene, CDR1 is MNHNS and CDR2 is SASEGT. This CDR3 is built from 13 residues. Trimming took 7 bases from V and 7 from J, leaving 14 bases between them. The CDR3 bases are TGTGCCAGCATCTTGGACGGTGGAAATGAGCAGTTCTTC. Translated, it gives CASILDGGNEQFF.

This chain connects TRBV28 to TRBJ1-2; 8 bases fit TRBD1. Trimming removed 4 bases from V and 3 bases from J; junction bases left unmatched: 13. Per germline, CDR1 MDHEN and CDR2 SYDVKM. The CDR3 is 17 amino acids. CDR3 coding DNA: TGTGCCAGCAGTTATTTCGGACAGGGAGGGACAGACTATGGCTACACCTTC. This gives the protein CASSYFGQGGTDYGYTF.

The gene calls are TRBV4-2 and TRBJ1-4; possibly TRBD1 for D (5 bases). This CDR3 contains 14 residues. Germline values: CDR1 LGHNA, CDR2 YNFKEQ. Trimming stripped 5 bases from V and 5 bases from J, with 12 bases between. The CDR3 nucleotides are TGTGCCAGCAGCAAAGCAGGGTACAATGAAAAACTGTTTTTT. Residues: CASSKAGYNEKLFF.

The V call is TRBV29-1, the J call TRBJ1-1; TRBD1 matches 8 bases. Trimming removed 7 bases from V and 0 bases from J; junction bases left unmatched: 10. The CDR3 is 15 residues long. Germline V gene lookup returns CDR1 SQVTM and CDR2 ANQGSEA. The CDR3 protein is CSASRQGKMNTEAFF. DNA for the CDR3: TGCAGCGCCTCAAGACAGGGGAAAATGAACACTGAAGCTTTCTTT.

The gene calls are TRBV5-1 and TRBJ2-7; 8 bases line up with TRBD1. With 3 bases clipped from V and 6 bases from J, the junction kept 5 bases outside the gene matches. The CDR3 length is 13 residues. CDR1 SGHRS and CDR2 YFSETQ come from the germline V gene. The CDR3, as DNA: TGCGCCAGCAGCTCAGGACAGGGAGGCGAGCAGTACTTC. Its translation is CASSSGQGGEQYF.

The V gene is TRBV7-4, the J gene TRBJ1-4, with D hard to call. The ends were cut back, 3 bases at V and 10 bases at J, with 12 bases in the middle. The CDR3 has 13 amino acids. Germline V CDR1 and CDR2: SGHVT, SQSDAQ. Here the CDR3 DNA reads TGTGCCAGCAGCTTTCTGGACTTCGGAAAACTGTTTTTT. This codes for CASSFLDFGKLFF.

This chain uses TRBV21-1 with TRBJ2-2; the table's D call of TRBD2 was not tested on the DNA. TRBV21-1 constitutes a pseudogene. The CDR3 spans 16 residues. CDR3 nucleotides: TGTGCCAGCACCTCCTGGGCGGGATTGCACACCGGGGAGCTGTTTTTT. Protein product: CASTSWAGLHTGELFF.

The V and J genes are TRBV28 and TRBJ2-1; maybe TRBD1 (5 bases). The CDR3 spans 15 residues. Germline V lookup: CDR1 MDHEN, CDR2 SYDVKM. Trimming shortened V by 8 bases and J by 5 bases, and 19 bases separated the two germline ends. CDR3 in DNA: TGTGCCAGCTCGAGTGGGGCCAGCTACGACAATGAGCAGTTCTTC. Its protein product is CASSSGASYDNEQFF.

The V call is TRBV28, the J call TRBJ1-2; 11 nucleotides align to TRBD1. J was trimmed by 6 bases and V by 4 bases; bases with no gene match: 7. CDR3 length: 15 residues. Germline CDR1 reads MDHEN; CDR2 reads SYDVKM. CDR3 DNA: TGTGCCAGCAGTTCAAGGGACAGGGGGTTGGATGGCTACACCTTC. This translates into CASSSRDRGLDGYTF.

As for this clone: At one end the junction does not follow the germline gene, possibly because of a read error. The rearrangement joins TRBV6-4 to TRBJ2-1; D unclear. The CDR3 is 17 residues long. In germline, CDR1 is MRHNA, CDR2 SNTAGT. DNA of the CDR3: TGTGCCAGCAGTAACTCCCCGACGACACGGCCCTACAATGAGCAGTTCTTC. Translating gives CASSNSPTTRPYNEQFF.